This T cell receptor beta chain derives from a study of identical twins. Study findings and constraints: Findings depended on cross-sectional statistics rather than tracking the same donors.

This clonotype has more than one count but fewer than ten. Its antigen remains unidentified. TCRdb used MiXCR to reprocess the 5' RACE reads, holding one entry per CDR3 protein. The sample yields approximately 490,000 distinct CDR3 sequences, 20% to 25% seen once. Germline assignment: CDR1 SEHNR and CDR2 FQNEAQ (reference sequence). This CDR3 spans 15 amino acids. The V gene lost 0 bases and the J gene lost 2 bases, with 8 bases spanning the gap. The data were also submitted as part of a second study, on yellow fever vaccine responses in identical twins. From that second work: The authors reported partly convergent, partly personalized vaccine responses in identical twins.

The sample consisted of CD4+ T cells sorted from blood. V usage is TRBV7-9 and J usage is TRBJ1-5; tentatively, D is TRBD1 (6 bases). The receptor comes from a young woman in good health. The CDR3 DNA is TGTGCCAGCAGCTTAGCGGGGGCAGGCAATCAGCCCCAGCATTTT. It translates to CASSLAGAGNQPQHF. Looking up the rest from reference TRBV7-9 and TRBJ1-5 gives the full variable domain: DTGVSQNPRHKITKRGQNVTFRCDPISEHNRLYWYRQTLGQGPEFLTYFQNEAQLEKSRLLSDRFSAERPKGSFSTLEIQRTEQGDSAMYLCASSLAGAGNQPQHFGDGTRLSIL.